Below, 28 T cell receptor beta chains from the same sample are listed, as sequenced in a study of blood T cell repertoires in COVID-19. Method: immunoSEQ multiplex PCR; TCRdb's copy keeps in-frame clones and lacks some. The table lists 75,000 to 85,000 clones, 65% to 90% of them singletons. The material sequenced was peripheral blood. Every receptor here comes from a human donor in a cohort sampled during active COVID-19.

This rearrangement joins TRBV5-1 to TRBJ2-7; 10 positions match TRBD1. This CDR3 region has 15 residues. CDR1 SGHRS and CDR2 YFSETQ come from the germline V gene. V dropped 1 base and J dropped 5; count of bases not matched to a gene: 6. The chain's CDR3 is CASSLKGQGFHEQYF. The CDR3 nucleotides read TGCGCCAGCAGCTTGAAGGGACAGGGGTTCCACGAGCAGTACTTC.

This CDR3 is CASSSLQRVMNTEAFF. DNA of the CDR3: TGTGCCAGCAGCTCTCTTCAGCGAGTCATGAACACTGAAGCTTTCTTT. V usage is TRBV13 and J usage is TRBJ1-1; D is unclear. Germline V gene data show CDR1 as PRHDT and CDR2 as FYEKMQ (reference sequence). The CDR3 loop spans 16 amino acids. The ends were cut back, 4 bases at V and 0 bases at J, with 15 bases in the middle.

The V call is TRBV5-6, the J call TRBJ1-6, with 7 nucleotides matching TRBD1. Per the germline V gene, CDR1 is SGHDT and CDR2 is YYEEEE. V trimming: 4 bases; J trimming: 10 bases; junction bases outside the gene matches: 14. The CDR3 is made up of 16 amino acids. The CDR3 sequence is CASSPWDRRSNSPLHF. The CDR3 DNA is TGTGCCAGCAGCCCCTGGGACAGAAGGAGTAACTCACCCCTCCACTTT.

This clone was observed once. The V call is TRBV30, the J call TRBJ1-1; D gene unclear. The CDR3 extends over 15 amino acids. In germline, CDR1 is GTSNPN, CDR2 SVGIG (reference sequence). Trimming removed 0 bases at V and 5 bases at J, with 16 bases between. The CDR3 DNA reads TGTGCCTGGAGTGTATGGGCAGGAGGTCGGACTGAAGCTTTCTTT. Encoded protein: CAWSVWAGGRTEAFF.

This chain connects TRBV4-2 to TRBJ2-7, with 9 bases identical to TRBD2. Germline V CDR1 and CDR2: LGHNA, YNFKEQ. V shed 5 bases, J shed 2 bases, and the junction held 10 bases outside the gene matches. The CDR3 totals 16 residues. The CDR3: CASSSQASGTAYEQYF. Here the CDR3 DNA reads TGTGCCAGCAGCTCCCAGGCTAGCGGGACGGCCTACGAGCAGTACTTC.

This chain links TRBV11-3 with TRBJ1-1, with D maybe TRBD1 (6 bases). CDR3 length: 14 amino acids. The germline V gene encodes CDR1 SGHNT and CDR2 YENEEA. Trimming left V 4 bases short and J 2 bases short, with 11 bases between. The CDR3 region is CASSSRDTNTEAFF. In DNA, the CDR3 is TGTGCCAGCAGCTCCCGGGACACCAACACTGAAGCTTTCTTT.

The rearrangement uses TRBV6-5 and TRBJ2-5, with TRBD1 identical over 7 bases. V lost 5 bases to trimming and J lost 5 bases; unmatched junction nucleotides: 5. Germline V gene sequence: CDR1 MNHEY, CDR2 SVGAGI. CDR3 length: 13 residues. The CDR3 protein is CASSTGQTETQYF. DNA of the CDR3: TGTGCCAGCAGTACGGGACAGACCGAGACCCAGTACTTC.

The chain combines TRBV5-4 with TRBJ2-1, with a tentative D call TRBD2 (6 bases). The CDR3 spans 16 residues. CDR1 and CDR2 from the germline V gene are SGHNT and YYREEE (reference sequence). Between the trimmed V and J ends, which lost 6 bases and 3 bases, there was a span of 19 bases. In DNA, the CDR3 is TGTGCCAGCAACCAACACGGGGGATCCTACTACAATGAGCAGTTCTTC. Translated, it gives CASNQHGGSYYNEQFF.

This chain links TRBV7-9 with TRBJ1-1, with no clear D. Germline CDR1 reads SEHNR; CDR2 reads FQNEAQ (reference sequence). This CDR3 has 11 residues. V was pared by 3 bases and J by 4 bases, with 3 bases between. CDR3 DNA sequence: TGTGCCAGCAGCTTCTCCACTGAAGCTTTCTTT. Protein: CASSFSTEAFF.

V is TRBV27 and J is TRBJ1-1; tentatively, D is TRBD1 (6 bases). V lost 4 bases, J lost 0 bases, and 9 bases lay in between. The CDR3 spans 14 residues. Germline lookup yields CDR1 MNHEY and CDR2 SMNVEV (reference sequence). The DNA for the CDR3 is TGTGCCAGCAGTTATCAGGGGATGAACACTGAAGCTTTCTTT. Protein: CASSYQGMNTEAFF.

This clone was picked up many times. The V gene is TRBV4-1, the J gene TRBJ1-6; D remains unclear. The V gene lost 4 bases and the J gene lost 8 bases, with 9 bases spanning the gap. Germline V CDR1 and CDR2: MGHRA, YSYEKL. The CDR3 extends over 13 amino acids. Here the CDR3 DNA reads TGCGCCAGCAGCCCCCAGGAGGATTCACCCCTCCACTTT. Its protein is CASSPQEDSPLHF.

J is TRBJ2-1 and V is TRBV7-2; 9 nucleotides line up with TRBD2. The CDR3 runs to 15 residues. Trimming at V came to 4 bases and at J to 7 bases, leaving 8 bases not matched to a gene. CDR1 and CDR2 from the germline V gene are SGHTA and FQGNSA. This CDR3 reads CASSSIAGVWNEQFF. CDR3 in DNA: TGTGCCAGCAGCTCCATAGCGGGGGTTTGGAATGAGCAGTTCTTC.

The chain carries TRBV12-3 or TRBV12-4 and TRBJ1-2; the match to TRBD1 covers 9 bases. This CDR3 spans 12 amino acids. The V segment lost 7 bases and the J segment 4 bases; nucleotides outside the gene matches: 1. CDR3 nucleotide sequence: TGTGCCAGCACGGGACAGGGCTATGGCTACACCTTC. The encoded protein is CASTGQGYGYTF.

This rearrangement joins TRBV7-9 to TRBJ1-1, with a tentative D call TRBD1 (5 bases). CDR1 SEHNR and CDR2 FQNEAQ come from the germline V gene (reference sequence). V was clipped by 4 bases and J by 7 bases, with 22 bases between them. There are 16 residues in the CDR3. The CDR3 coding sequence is TGTGCCAGCAGCTCCGGACACGCGTCGTTGGGCGATGAAGCTTTCTTT. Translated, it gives CASSSGHASLGDEAFF.

This CDR3 is CASSGAGGRTEAFF. CDR3 DNA: TGTGCCAGCAGCGGGGCAGGGGGACGCACTGAAGCTTTCTTT. The chain couples TRBV27 to TRBJ1-1, with TRBD1 matching 7 bases. Looked up from germline, CDR1 is MNHEY and CDR2 is SMNVEV (reference sequence). With V trimmed by 6 bases and J by 4 bases, 8 bases remained unmatched. This CDR3 has 14 amino acids.

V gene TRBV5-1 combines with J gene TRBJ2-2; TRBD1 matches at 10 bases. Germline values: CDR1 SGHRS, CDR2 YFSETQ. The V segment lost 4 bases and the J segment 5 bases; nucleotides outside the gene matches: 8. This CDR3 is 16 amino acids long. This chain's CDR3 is CASSTRQGAETGELFF. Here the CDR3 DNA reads TGCGCCAGCAGCACCCGACAGGGGGCGGAAACCGGGGAGCTGTTTTTT.

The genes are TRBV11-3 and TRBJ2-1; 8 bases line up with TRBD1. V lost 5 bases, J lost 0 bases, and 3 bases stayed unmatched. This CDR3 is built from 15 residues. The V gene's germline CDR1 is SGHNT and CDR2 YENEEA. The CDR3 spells CASSPDRGSYNEQFF. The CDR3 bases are TGTGCCAGCAGCCCAGACAGGGGCTCCTACAATGAGCAGTTCTTC.

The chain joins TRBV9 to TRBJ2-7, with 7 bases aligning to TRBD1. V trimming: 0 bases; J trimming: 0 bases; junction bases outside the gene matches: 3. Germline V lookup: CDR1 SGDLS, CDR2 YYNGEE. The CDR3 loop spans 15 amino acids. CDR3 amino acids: CASSVGQGPSYEQYF. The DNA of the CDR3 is TGTGCCAGCAGCGTAGGACAGGGTCCCTCCTACGAGCAGTACTTC.

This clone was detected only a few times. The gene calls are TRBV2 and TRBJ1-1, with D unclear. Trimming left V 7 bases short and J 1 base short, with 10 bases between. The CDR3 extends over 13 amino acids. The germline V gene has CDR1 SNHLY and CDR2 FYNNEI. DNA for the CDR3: TGTGCCAGCACTACTTGGGCGAACACTGAAGCTTTCTTT. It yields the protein CASTTWANTEAFF.

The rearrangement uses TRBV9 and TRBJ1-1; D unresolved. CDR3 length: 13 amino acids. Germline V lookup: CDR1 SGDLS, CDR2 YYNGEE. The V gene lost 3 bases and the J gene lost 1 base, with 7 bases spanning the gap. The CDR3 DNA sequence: TGTGCCAGCAGCGCGGTTCCGAACACTGAAGCTTTCTTT. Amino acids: CASSAVPNTEAFF.

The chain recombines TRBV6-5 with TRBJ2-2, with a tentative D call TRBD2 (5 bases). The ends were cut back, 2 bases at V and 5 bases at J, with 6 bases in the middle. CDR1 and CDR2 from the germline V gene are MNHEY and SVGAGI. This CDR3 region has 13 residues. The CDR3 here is CASSYPGTGELFF. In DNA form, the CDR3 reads TGTGCCAGCAGTTACCCGGGGACCGGGGAGCTGTTTTTT.

The CDR3 reads CASSPPATGFYEQYF. CDR3 nucleotides: TGTGCCAGCTCACCACCGGCCACAGGGTTCTACGAGCAGTACTTC. The chain joins TRBV18 to TRBJ2-7; maybe TRBD1 (6 bases). Per germline, CDR1 KGHSH and CDR2 LQKENI. This CDR3 has 15 amino acids. The V end lost 0 bases, the J end lost 3 bases, and 12 bases lay between the germline ends.

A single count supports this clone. The CDR3 reads CASGLSTQQGQETQYF. CDR3 nucleotide sequence: TGTGCTAGTGGTTTGTCGACCCAACAGGGCCAAGAGACCCAGTACTTC. This rearrangement joins TRBV12-5 to TRBJ2-5, with D maybe TRBD1 (6 bases). Trimming shortened V by 2 bases and J by 1 base, and 14 bases separated the two germline ends. In germline, CDR1 is LGHNT, CDR2 FRNRAP. This CDR3 is built from 16 residues.

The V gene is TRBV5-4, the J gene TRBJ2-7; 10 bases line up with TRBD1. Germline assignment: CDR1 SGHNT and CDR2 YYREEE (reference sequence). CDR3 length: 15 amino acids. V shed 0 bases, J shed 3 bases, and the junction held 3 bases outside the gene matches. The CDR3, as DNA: TGTGCCAGCAGCTTGGAGGGACAGGGGAACTACGAGCAGTACTTC. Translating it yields CASSLEGQGNYEQYF.

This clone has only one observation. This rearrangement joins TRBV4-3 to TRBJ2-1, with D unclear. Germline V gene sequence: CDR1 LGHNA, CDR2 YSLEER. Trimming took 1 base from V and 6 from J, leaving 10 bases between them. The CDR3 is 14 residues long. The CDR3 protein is CASSQAPRRNEQFF. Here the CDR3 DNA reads TGCGCCAGCAGCCAAGCTCCTAGGCGCAATGAGCAGTTCTTC.

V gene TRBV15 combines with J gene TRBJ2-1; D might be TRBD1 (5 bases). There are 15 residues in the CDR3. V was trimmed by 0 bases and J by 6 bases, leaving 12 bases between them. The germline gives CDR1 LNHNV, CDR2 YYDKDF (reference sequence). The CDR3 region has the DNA TGTGCCACCAGCAGAGATGTAAGGGGCCTCAATGAGCAGTTCTTC. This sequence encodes CATSRDVRGLNEQFF.

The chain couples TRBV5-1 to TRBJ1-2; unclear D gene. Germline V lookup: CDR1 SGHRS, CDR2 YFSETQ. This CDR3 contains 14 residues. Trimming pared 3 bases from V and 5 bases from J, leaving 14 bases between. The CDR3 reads CASSYPVSGYGYTF. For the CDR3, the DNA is TGCGCCAGCAGCTACCCGGTCTCAGGATATGGCTACACCTTC.

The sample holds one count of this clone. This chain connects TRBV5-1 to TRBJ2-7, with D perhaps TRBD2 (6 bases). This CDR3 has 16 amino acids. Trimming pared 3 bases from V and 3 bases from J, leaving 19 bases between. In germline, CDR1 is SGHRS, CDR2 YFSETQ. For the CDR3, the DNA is TGCGCCAGCAGCTGGGGGGACGGTAGCGACCTCTACGAGCAGTACTTC. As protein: CASSWGDGSDLYEQYF.